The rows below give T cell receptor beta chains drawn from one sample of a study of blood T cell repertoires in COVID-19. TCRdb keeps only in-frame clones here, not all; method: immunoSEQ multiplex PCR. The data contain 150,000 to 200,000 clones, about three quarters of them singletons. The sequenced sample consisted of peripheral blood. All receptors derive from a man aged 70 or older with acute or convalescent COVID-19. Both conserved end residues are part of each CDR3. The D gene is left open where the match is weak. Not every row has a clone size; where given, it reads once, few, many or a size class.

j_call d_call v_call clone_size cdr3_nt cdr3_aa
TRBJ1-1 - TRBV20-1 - TGCAGTGCAAGTGACAGGCTCAAAGCTTTCTTT CSASDRLKAFF
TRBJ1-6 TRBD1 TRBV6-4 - TGTGCCAGCAGTGACGGGGGACAGGGGGCCTCCCTCCACTTT CASSDGGQGASLHF
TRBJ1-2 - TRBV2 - TGTGCCAGCACCCCTGACGACTTAATCTATGGCTACACCTTC CASTPDDLIYGYTF
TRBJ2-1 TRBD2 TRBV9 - TGTGCCAGCAGCCCCCGGACTAGCGGGAGTTCGGCTGCCTACAATGAGCAGTTCTTC CASSPRTSGSSAAYNEQFF
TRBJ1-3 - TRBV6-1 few TGTGCCAGCAGTGATCGCAGCTCTGGAAACACCATATATTTT CASSDRSSGNTIYF
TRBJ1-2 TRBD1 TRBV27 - TGTGCCAGCAGCACGAACAGGGGTAGCTACACCTTC CASSTNRGSYTF
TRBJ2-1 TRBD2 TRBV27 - TGTGCCAGCAGTTCCCCTCTAGCGGGCCCAACCTACAATGAGCAGTTCTTC CASSSPLAGPTYNEQFF
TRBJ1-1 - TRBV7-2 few TGTGCCAGCAGCTTAGGCTCGGGGGATGAAGCTTTCTTT CASSLGSGDEAFF
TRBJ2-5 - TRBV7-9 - TGTGCCAGCAGCCTAGAGACCCAGTACTTC CASSLETQYF
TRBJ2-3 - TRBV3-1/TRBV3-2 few TGTGCCAGCAGCCAAGGGGGACAACCACAGAGTACGCAGTATTTT CASSQGGQPQSTQYF
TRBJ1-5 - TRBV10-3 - TGTGCCACCTCGGGCGGACACGTTAGCAATCAGCCCCAGCATTTT CATSGGHVSNQPQHF
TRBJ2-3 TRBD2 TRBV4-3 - TGCGCCAGCAGCCCTGTAGCGGGAGGGGCTCAGGATACGCAGTATTTT CASSPVAGGAQDTQYF
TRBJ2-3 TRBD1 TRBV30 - TGTGCCTGGAGGGACACAGGGGTAGATACGCAGTATTTT CAWRDTGVDTQYF
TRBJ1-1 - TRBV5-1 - TGCGCCAGCAGCTTGGTGCTCGGGGGAATGAACACTGAAGCTTTCTTT CASSLVLGGMNTEAFF
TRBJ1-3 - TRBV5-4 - TGTGCCAGCAGCCTCGGGACACTGTCTGGAAACACCATATATTTT CASSLGTLSGNTIYF
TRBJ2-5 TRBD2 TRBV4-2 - TGTGCCAGCAGCCAAGGAGGGACTAGAACATTAGGTTTCGAGACCCAGTACTTC CASSQGGTRTLGFETQYF
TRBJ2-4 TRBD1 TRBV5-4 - TGTGCCAGCAGCCTGGACAGGGCCAACATTCAGTACTTC CASSLDRANIQYF
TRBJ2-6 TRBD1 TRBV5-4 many TGTGCCAGCAGAAAGGGAACACGACAGGGCAAAAGCTCTGGGGCCAACGTCCTGACTTTC CASRKGTRQGKSSGANVLTF
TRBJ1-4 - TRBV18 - TGTGCCAGCACCCGGGGAGGCACCAATGAAAAACTGTTTTTT CASTRGGTNEKLFF
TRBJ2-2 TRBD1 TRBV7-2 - TGTGCCAGCAGCTTAGGCGACAGGGCCCTCACCGGGGAGCTGTTTTTT CASSLGDRALTGELFF
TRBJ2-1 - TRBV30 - TGTGCCTGGAGTGTAGGGGACATCTCCTACAATGAGCAGTTCTTC CAWSVGDISYNEQFF
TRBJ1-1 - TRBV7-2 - TGTGCCAGCAGCTTAGCGAGCCACACTGAAGCTTTCTTT CASSLASHTEAFF
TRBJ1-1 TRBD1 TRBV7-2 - TGTGCCAGCAGCCCTAGACAGGGGTCGGGGGCTGAAGCTTTCTTT CASSPRQGSGAEAFF
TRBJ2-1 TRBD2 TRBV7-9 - TGTGCCAGCAGCCATGGAAGCGGGACCTACAATGAGCAGTTCTTC CASSHGSGTYNEQFF
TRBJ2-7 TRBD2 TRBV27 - TGTGCCAGCAGCACATGGGGAGGGGAAAGCTCCTACGAGCAGTACTTC CASSTWGGESSYEQYF
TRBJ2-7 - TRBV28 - TGTGCCAGCAGTTTAGCTAGGAGGTACGAGCAGTACTTC CASSLARRYEQYF
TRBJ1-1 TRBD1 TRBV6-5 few TGTGCCAGCAGTTACCAGGGACAGGCGAACACTGAAGCTTTCTTT CASSYQGQANTEAFF
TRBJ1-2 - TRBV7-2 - TGTGCCAGCAGCTTAGATCTGACAGGAGATGGCTACACCTTC CASSLDLTGDGYTF